A selection of T cell receptor beta chains follows, all from one sample in a study of blood T cells in healthy people across ages. TCRdb ran MiXCR on the 5' RACE reads and lists one entry per CDR3 protein. In the table there are hundreds of thousands of distinct CDR3 sequences, roughly three fifths of which are singletons. Input material: blood. These receptors were taken from a man aged 35 to 55 in good health. Both conserved end residues are part of each CDR3. The order of the fields is clone size, V gene, D gene, J gene, CDR3 DNA, CDR3 protein. A D gene is named only where the DNA matches it firmly. Size is stated for part of the rows, as once, few or many counts, or as a class when the clone is expanded.

.,TRBV6-5,.,TRBJ2-2,TGTGCCAGCAGTTACTCGAATAGCCGATACACCGGGGAGCTGTTTTTT,CASSYSNSRYTGELFF
.,TRBV20-1,TRBD2,TRBJ2-3,TGCAGTGCTAGTGAGCGGGAGGTGAATGGGTATACGCAGTATTTT,CSASEREVNGYTQYF
.,TRBV28,.,TRBJ2-7,TGTGCCAGCAGTTTATGGACGGACGCTTCCTACGAGCAGTACTTC,CASSLWTDASYEQYF
few,TRBV18,.,TRBJ2-3,TGTGCCAGCTCACCCCAGGATGCAGATACGCAGTATTTT,CASSPQDADTQYF
few,TRBV12-3/TRBV12-4,TRBD1,TRBJ1-2,TGTGCCAGCAGTTCACGGCAGGGGGGATTGTTCCGCTATGGCTACACCTTC,CASSSRQGGLFRYGYTF
.,TRBV11-2,.,TRBJ1-1,TGTGCCAGCAGCTTAGATCTCACAGGGAAACCAATGAACACTGAAGCTTTCTTT,CASSLDLTGKPMNTEAFF
.,TRBV24-1,.,TRBJ2-7,TGTGCCACCAGTGACAGATCGGGACGGCCCTACGAGCAGTACTTC,CATSDRSGRPYEQYF
.,TRBV20-1,.,TRBJ1-5,TGCAGTGCTGAGTGGCAGGAGAGCAATCAGCCCCAGCATTTT,CSAEWQESNQPQHF
.,TRBV28,TRBD1,TRBJ1-1,TGTGCCAGCAGTTTACTTCGACAGGGGCCAATGAACACTGAAGCTTCCTTT,CASSLLRQGPMNTEASF
.,TRBV20-1,.,TRBJ1-6,TGCAGTGCTATTAGAGGCCAGCATGGAGATTCACCCCTCCACTTT,CSAIRGQHGDSPLHF